The next 30 T cell receptor beta chains were all read from a single sample in a study of shared T cell receptors in the human thymus (TCRdb year 2021). Library preparation used the immunoSEQ multiplex PCR assay. In its TCRdb copy, this immuneACCESS table keeps in-frame sequences only and misses some clones. Where compared with another copy, unresolved V genes explain less than half of these, and the others have no known cause. The sample table records hundreds of thousands of clones; more than 75% of these occur just once. The top ten hold 0.009% to 0.0095% of the sample. The data also belong to a second study, concerning human thymus T cells.

The sequenced sample was thymocytes. The receptors come from a boy less than two years old with a congenital heart defect. Donor details come from another sample of the same person, matched by shared clones.

The genes are TRBV7-9 and TRBJ2-1, with TRBD1 matching over 9 bases. The germline V gene encodes CDR1 SEHNR and CDR2 FQNEAQ (reference sequence). The CDR3 sequence is 18 residues long. J lost 7 bases, V lost 1 base, and 14 bases had no gene match. The CDR3 is CASSLGASGTGSWNEQFF. CDR3 coding DNA: TGTGCCAGCAGCTTAGGGGCCTCGGGGACAGGGAGTTGGAATGAGCAGTTCTTC.

The V and J genes are TRBV10-1 and TRBJ2-1; 7 bases line up with TRBD1. Germline CDR1 WNHNN, CDR2 SYGVQD (reference sequence). The CDR3 is 18 amino acids. The V segment lost 0 bases and the J segment 4 bases; nucleotides outside the gene matches: 12. The CDR3 region has the DNA TGCGCCAGCAGTGAGTCAGTGATCGAGGACAGGCAGTACAATGAGCAGTTCTTC. Protein sequence: CASSESVIEDRQYNEQFF.

V is TRBV11-2 and J is TRBJ1-5; TRBD1 matches 7 bases. V shed 5 bases and J 2 bases; nucleotides not matched to a gene: 6. This CDR3 has 15 amino acids. CDR1 and CDR2 (germline): SGHAT, FQNNGV. This CDR3 is CASSPGGKGNQPQHF. CDR3 nucleotide sequence: TGTGCCAGCAGCCCAGGGGGAAAGGGCAATCAGCCCCAGCATTTT.

The CDR3 spells CSVERFLSGGEQFF. As DNA, the CDR3 is TGCAGCGTTGAACGGTTCCTCAGCGGCGGTGAGCAGTTCTTC. V usage is TRBV29-1 and J usage is TRBJ2-1, with TRBD2 as a possible D gene (5 bases). CDR1 SQVTM and CDR2 ANQGSEA come from the germline V gene. V was trimmed by 2 bases and J by 9 bases, leaving 17 bases between them. The CDR3 extends over 14 amino acids.

V and J are TRBV19 and TRBJ2-7, with TRBD1 matching over 11 bases. In germline, CDR1 is LNHDA, CDR2 SQIVND (reference sequence). V shed 6 bases, J shed 4 bases, and the junction held 8 bases outside the gene matches. The CDR3 contains 15 residues. The CDR3 spells CASSPHGTGGYEQYF. The CDR3, as DNA: TGTGCCAGTAGCCCTCACGGGACAGGGGGATACGAGCAGTACTTC.

The chain links TRBV6-5 to TRBJ2-3, with 8 bases identical to TRBD2. The CDR3 extends over 14 amino acids. V gave up 6 bases and J gave up 3 bases; unmatched junction bases: 5. Germline V CDR1 and CDR2: MNHEY, SVGAGI. CDR3 sequence reads: CASRCGGPTDTQYF. The CDR3 DNA reads as TGTGCCAGCAGATGCGGGGGGCCAACAGATACGCAGTATTTT.

The V gene is TRBV4-1, the J gene TRBJ2-2, with D maybe TRBD2 (6 bases). Germline CDR1 reads MGHRA; CDR2 reads YSYEKL. The germline V and J ends were trimmed by 0 bases and 10 bases, with 12 bases remaining between them. The CDR3 is 14 residues long. The CDR3 sequence: CASSQDGRSVELFF. The CDR3 nucleotides are TGCGCCAGCAGCCAAGACGGGAGATCTGTGGAGCTGTTTTTT.

V and J are TRBV18 and TRBJ2-7, with TRBD1 matching 8 bases. Germline values: CDR1 KGHSH, CDR2 LQKENI. V trimming: 0 bases; J trimming: 2 bases; junction bases outside the gene matches: 12. The CDR3 is 18 amino acids. CDR3 DNA sequence: TGTGCCAGCTCACCACCCAACGACAGGGGATATTTCACCTACGAGCAGTACTTC. Residues: CASSPPNDRGYFTYEQYF.

The chain has TRBV5-1 and TRBJ2-1; 8 bases are a match to TRBD2. The CDR3 is 13 amino acids. Germline V gene data show CDR1 as SGHRS and CDR2 as YFSETQ. J was trimmed by 9 bases and V by 4 bases; bases with no gene match: 6. The CDR3 loop reads CASSPGLAIEQFF. DNA for the CDR3: TGCGCCAGCAGCCCCGGACTAGCTATTGAGCAGTTCTTC. The entire variable domain, with the rest obtained from reference TRBV5-1 and TRBJ2-1, is as follows: KAGVTQTPRYLIKTRGQQVTLSCSPISGHRSVSWYQQTPGQGLQFLFEYFSETQRNKGNFPGRFSGRQFSNSRSEMNVSTLELGDSALYLCASSPGLAIEQFFGPGTRLTVL.

V is TRBV5-6 and J is TRBJ2-2; 10 bases map to TRBD1. V dropped 1 base and J dropped 4; count of bases not matched to a gene: 4. The length of the CDR3 is 16 residues. CDR1 is SGHDT and CDR2 is YYEEEE in the germline V gene. The CDR3 reads CASSLKGQGTTGELFF. Written as DNA, the CDR3 is TGTGCCAGCAGCTTGAAGGGACAGGGGACCACCGGGGAGCTGTTTTTT.

This clone was observed once. The chain uses TRBV5-1 and TRBJ2-7; TRBD2 aligns across 10 bases. Trimming took 3 bases from V and 3 from J; bases not matched to a gene: 27. Germline values: CDR1 SGHRS, CDR2 YFSETQ. This CDR3 has 22 amino acids. The CDR3 sequence: CASSWVRLDPILAGVGDYEQYF. The CDR3 DNA reads as TGCGCCAGCAGCTGGGTGAGGCTAGACCCTATTCTAGCGGGAGTAGGGGACTACGAGCAGTACTTC. Drawing the rest from reference TRBV5-1 and TRBJ2-7, the complete variable domain is KAGVTQTPRYLIKTRGQQVTLSCSPISGHRSVSWYQQTPGQGLQFLFEYFSETQRNKGNFPGRFSGRQFSNSRSEMNVSTLELGDSALYLCASSWVRLDPILAGVGDYEQYFGPGTRLTVT.

The V and J genes are TRBV5-1 and TRBJ1-2, with a possible D match to TRBD1 (6 bases). The CDR3 sequence is 15 residues long. Trimming shortened V by 1 base and J by 4 bases, and 14 bases separated the two germline ends. Germline CDR1 reads SGHRS; CDR2 reads YFSETQ. CDR3 in amino acids: CASSLSRGPSYGYTF. The CDR3 DNA is TGCGCCAGCAGCTTGTCCAGGGGTCCTAGCTATGGCTACACCTTC.

The J gene is TRBJ1-1, the V gene TRBV2; no firm D call. V lost 5 bases and J 0 bases, leaving 13 bases between the germline ends. This CDR3 contains 15 residues. CDR1 and CDR2 (germline): SNHLY, FYNNEI. The CDR3 reads CASSKDGELNTEAFF. The CDR3 DNA follows: TGTGCCAGCAGTAAGGACGGGGAACTGAACACTGAAGCTTTCTTT.

V gene TRBV4-3 combines with J gene TRBJ2-2; the match to TRBD1 covers 7 bases. V trimming: 1 base; J trimming: 5 bases; junction bases outside the gene matches: 13. The CDR3 loop spans 18 amino acids. Looked up from germline, CDR1 is LGHNA and CDR2 is YSLEER. The CDR3 DNA reads TGCGCCAGCAGCCAAGGGAATCGCCACAGGGGTTGGACCGGGGAGCTGTTTTTT. As protein: CASSQGNRHRGWTGELFF.

This chain links TRBV4-3 with TRBJ2-7; TRBD2 is a possible D gene (5 bases). The CDR3 consists of 15 residues. CDR1 LGHNA and CDR2 YSLEER come from the germline V gene. V was pared by 0 bases and J by 2 bases, with 11 bases between. CDR3 loop: CASSQDRGITYEQYF. The CDR3 DNA is TGCGCCAGCAGCCAAGATAGAGGGATTACCTACGAGCAGTACTTC.

The CDR3 DNA follows: TGTGCCAGTAGTACGGACAGGGGGCGTGGAGGGGAGCTGTTTTTT. Protein: CASSTDRGRGGELFF. The rearrangement links TRBV19 to TRBJ2-2; TRBD1 agrees at 11 bases. Germline V gene lookup returns CDR1 LNHDA and CDR2 SQIVND (reference sequence). This CDR3 comprises 15 residues. Unmatched junction bases numbered 6, after V lost 4 bases and J lost 8 bases.

Only a few counts were recorded for this clone. This chain joins TRBV28 and TRBJ2-7; 9 nucleotides match TRBD1. The CDR3 extends over 17 amino acids. The trim removed 3 bases at V and 2 bases at J, leaving 11 bases unmatched. CDR1 is MDHEN, CDR2 SYDVKM, per germline. The CDR3 loop reads CASSFELRDRDPYEQYF. CDR3 sequence (DNA): TGTGCCAGCAGTTTCGAGTTAAGGGACAGGGATCCCTACGAGCAGTACTTC.

This clone was counted a single time. The chain has TRBV7-9 and TRBJ1-6; a weak D match, TRBD1 (5 bases). The germline V gene encodes CDR1 SEHNR and CDR2 FQNEAQ (reference sequence). V lost 5 bases to trimming and J lost 1 base, with 15 bases between them. The CDR3 sequence is 17 residues long. The CDR3 DNA is TGTGCCAGCAGCCCGACGGGGGAGAGGTCCTATAATTCACCCCTCCACTTT. This encodes CASSPTGERSYNSPLHF.

The gene calls are TRBV7-2 and TRBJ1-1, with D possibly matching TRBD1 (5 bases). There are 14 residues in the CDR3. Germline assignment: CDR1 SGHTA and CDR2 FQGNSA. V was pared by 5 bases and J by 1 base, with 11 bases between. CDR3 amino acids: CASSPAGGNTEAFF. CDR3 bases: TGTGCCAGCAGCCCCGCCGGGGGGAACACTGAAGCTTTCTTT.

CDR3 DNA: TGTGCCAGCAGTGACTCCGCGACAGGATCCTATGGCTACACCTTC. Protein product: CASSDSATGSYGYTF. V gene TRBV6-4 combines with J gene TRBJ1-2; D might be TRBD1 (6 bases). CDR1 is MRHNA and CDR2 is SNTAGT in the germline V gene. Between the trimmed V and J ends, which lost 0 bases and 4 bases, there was a span of 12 bases. This CDR3 is built from 15 residues.

In nucleotides, the CDR3 is TGTGCCAGCAGCCAAGCCGGGGACAGCTACGAGCAGTACTTC. Translation: CASSQAGDSYEQYF. V and J are TRBV14 and TRBJ2-7; 7 positions agree with TRBD1. The junction had 3 bases not matched to a gene; V was cut back by 1 base and J by 3 bases. CDR1 is SGHDN, CDR2 FVKESK, per germline. The CDR3 is 14 residues long.

The chain employs TRBV28 and TRBJ1-6; a possible D gene is TRBD1 (6 bases). The V end was cut by 6 bases, the J end by 8 bases, with 20 bases between. CDR1 is MDHEN, CDR2 SYDVKM, per germline. CDR3 length equals 16 residues. The CDR3 region is CASRFGDNRGDSPLHF. The CDR3 coding sequence is TGTGCCAGCAGGTTTGGGGACAACCGAGGAGATTCACCCCTCCACTTT.

The rearrangement joins TRBV4-3 to TRBJ2-1; TRBD2 might be the D (6 bases). CDR3 length: 15 residues. From germline, CDR1 is LGHNA and CDR2 YSLEER. Trimming took off 1 base at V and 4 bases at J, with 11 bases between the two ends. The chain's CDR3 is CASSQVGGVYNEQFF. The CDR3 DNA is TGCGCCAGCAGCCAAGTCGGCGGGGTTTACAATGAGCAGTTCTTC.

The chain couples TRBV4-3 to TRBJ2-5; D gene unclear. Germline V gene data show CDR1 as LGHNA and CDR2 as YSLEER. The CDR3 extends over 14 amino acids. The ends were cut back, 3 bases at V and 4 bases at J, with 12 bases in the middle. The CDR3 DNA follows: TGCGCCAGCAGCCAGAACTTAAATGGAGAGACCCAGTACTTC. It yields the protein CASSQNLNGETQYF.

This clone was counted a single time. The DNA for the CDR3 is TGCGCCAGCAGCTCCCGCCGGGACAGGGAAGGGCGGACTGAAGCTTTCTTT. This encodes CASSSRRDREGRTEAFF. This chain connects TRBV5-1 to TRBJ1-1, with 9 bases lining up with TRBD1. With V trimmed by 3 bases and J by 5 bases, 14 bases remained unmatched. In germline, CDR1 is SGHRS, CDR2 YFSETQ. This CDR3 spans 17 amino acids.

The rearrangement joins TRBV5-4 to TRBJ2-1, with 9 bases lining up with TRBD2. CDR1 and CDR2 (germline): SGHNT, YYREEE (reference sequence). The CDR3 is 16 residues long. Unmatched junction bases numbered 16, after V lost 3 bases and J lost 12 bases. CDR3 amino acids: CASSWGGLAGKLGQFF. In DNA form, the CDR3 reads TGTGCCAGCAGCTGGGGCGGGCTAGCGGGAAAACTCGGGCAGTTCTTC.

For this clone: A junction boundary mismatches the germline segment, possibly from a read error. This sample includes further DNA sequences coding for the same CDR3. This chain uses TRBV18 with TRBJ2-7, with a possible D match to TRBD2 (6 bases). The CDR3 contains 15 residues. In germline, CDR1 is KGHSH, CDR2 LQKENI. The DNA of the CDR3 is TGTGCCAGTTCACCCAGGGACTGGCGAACCTACGAGCAGTACTTC. Translation gives CASSPRDWRTYEQYF.

The chain links TRBV4-3 to TRBJ2-5; TRBD2 matches at 7 bases. This CDR3 spans 16 amino acids. Looked up from germline, CDR1 is LGHNA and CDR2 is YSLEER. The ends lost 4 bases at V and 7 bases at J; junction bases unmatched: 15. CDR3 in DNA: TGCGCCAGCAGCCTGACACGGGGGAGGGAAGAGCGGACCCAGTACTTC. Protein sequence: CASSLTRGREERTQYF.

V is TRBV4-3 and J is TRBJ2-3, with 11 bases matching TRBD2. The J segment lost 3 bases and the V segment lost 1 base, leaving 3 bases of the junction unmatched. This CDR3 has 16 residues. CDR1 LGHNA and CDR2 YSLEER come from the germline V gene. CDR3 bases: TGCGCCAGCAGCCAAGGTAGCGGGGGGGCAACAGATACGCAGTATTTT. Amino acid sequence: CASSQGSGGATDTQYF.

CDR3: CASSIVRDRDQPQHF. The CDR3 coding sequence is TGTGCCAGTAGTATAGTCCGGGACAGGGATCAGCCCCAGCATTTT. This sequence joins TRBV19 and TRBJ1-5; the match to TRBD1 covers 9 bases. With V trimmed by 1 base and J by 5 bases, 3 bases remained unmatched. Per the germline V gene, CDR1 is LNHDA and CDR2 is SQIVND (reference sequence). The CDR3 is 15 residues long.